Each of the 21 T cell receptor beta chains below was sequenced from the same sample in a study of human T cells and chemical hapten exposure. Each CDR3 protein gets one entry after TCRdb re-called the RACE reads with MiXCR. The table lists 360,000 or so distinct CDR3 sequences, around 6% of them singletons. The time point here: patch test 2, 6 weeks after DPC sensitization. Indicated treatment: therapeutic diphenylcyclopropenone sensitization with weekly scalp DPC. The specimen comprised whole blood, sampled in connection with sensitization to the hapten diphenylcyclopropenone (DPC). The receptors were sampled from a woman younger than 30 with alopecia areata. Some clones in this sample may be carry-over from other donors' samples.

This clonotype was detected many times. V gene TRBV6-6 combines with J gene TRBJ1-1; TRBD1 aligns across 9 bases. The J segment lost 1 base and the V segment lost 5 bases, leaving 5 bases of the junction unmatched. The CDR3 spans 15 residues. Germline V gene data show CDR1 as MNHNY and CDR2 as SVGAGI (reference sequence). In DNA form, the CDR3 reads TGTGCCAGCAGTGACCACAGGGGGCAGAACACTGAAGCTTTCTTT. As protein: CASSDHRGQNTEAFF.

This clonotype was detected only a few times. The chain carries TRBV9 and TRBJ2-1; the D call may be TRBD1 or TRBD2 (5 bases each). The ends were cut back, 0 bases at V and 7 bases at J, with 17 bases in the middle. The CDR3 is 16 residues long. In germline, CDR1 is SGDLS, CDR2 YYNGEE. The CDR3 spells CASSVVQGPSKNEQFF. In nucleotides, the CDR3 is TGTGCCAGCAGCGTAGTGCAGGGACCCAGTAAAAATGAGCAGTTCTTC. Full variable domain (remainder filled in from reference TRBV9 and TRBJ2-1): DSGVTQTPKHLITATGQRVTLRCSPRSGDLSVYWYQQSLDQGLQFLIQYYNGEERAKGNILERFSAQQFPDLHSELNLSSLELGDSALYFCASSVVQGPSKNEQFFGPGTRLTVL.

The chain has TRBV27 and TRBJ1-1; a weak D match, TRBD1 (5 bases). With 2 bases removed from V and 6 bases from J, the gap between germline ends came to 19 bases. This CDR3 has 16 amino acids. Germline CDR1 reads MNHEY; CDR2 reads SMNVEV (reference sequence). The chain's CDR3 is CASSLSGRQGKSEAFF. In nucleotides, the CDR3 is TGTGCCAGCAGTTTAAGCGGTCGGCAGGGTAAATCTGAAGCTTTCTTT.

CDR3 amino acids: CSALRAYEQYF. Written as DNA, the CDR3 is TGCAGTGCTCTGAGAGCCTACGAGCAGTACTTC. This chain joins TRBV20-1 and TRBJ2-7; D is undetermined. With 5 bases removed from V and 2 bases from J, the gap between germline ends came to 7 bases. Germline CDR1 is DFQATT and CDR2 is SNEGSKA (reference sequence). This CDR3 is 11 amino acids long.

The gene calls are TRBV6-1 and TRBJ1-2, with D possibly matching TRBD1 (5 bases). Trimming stripped 4 bases from V and 0 bases from J, with 24 bases between. CDR1 is MNHNS, CDR2 SASEGT, per germline. There are 19 residues in the CDR3. The CDR3 bases are TGTGCCAGCAGTGTACGACAGCCCCATCCAGGAAGCGCTAACTATGGCTACACCTTC. It translates to CASSVRQPHPGSANYGYTF.

This clonotype was observed a handful of times. The chain combines TRBV6-2 or TRBV6-3 with TRBJ2-7; D not resolved. The V and J ends lost 6 bases and 3 bases respectively, with 12 bases between them. Germline values: CDR1 MNHEY, CDR2 SVGEGT. CDR3 size: 13 residues. The CDR3 DNA is TGTGCCAGCAGATCTCCCCCCCGCTACGAGCAGTACTTC. Residues: CASRSPPRYEQYF.

The chain is built from TRBV27 and TRBJ2-7, with D hard to call. This CDR3 is 13 amino acids long. Per the germline V gene, CDR1 is MNHEY and CDR2 is SMNVEV (reference sequence). The V end was cut by 0 bases, the J end by 7 bases, with 10 bases between. The CDR3 spells CASSLSPGWEQYF. In nucleotides, the CDR3 is TGTGCCAGCAGTTTATCACCCGGATGGGAGCAGTACTTC.

This chain links TRBV6-1 with TRBJ2-3; possible D gene TRBD2, 5 bases. This CDR3 region has 15 residues. With 6 bases removed from V and 1 base from J, the gap between germline ends came to 14 bases. Looked up from germline, CDR1 is MNHNS and CDR2 is SASEGT. CDR3 sequence (DNA): TGTGCCAGCAGGTTCGGGGTTCAGGGCACAGATACGCAGTATTTT. Amino acid sequence: CASRFGVQGTDTQYF.

The chain uses TRBV6-2 or TRBV6-3 and TRBJ2-7; TRBD1 agrees at 7 bases. J gave up 6 bases and V 7 bases, and 9 bases lay outside the gene matches. CDR1 is MNHEY and CDR2 is SVGEGT in the germline V gene. This CDR3 has 13 amino acids. The CDR3 is CASNRDSYGEQYF. Written as DNA, the CDR3 is TGTGCCAGCAATAGGGACAGCTACGGCGAGCAGTACTTC.

This clonotype was counted ten times or more. The chain joins TRBV21-1 to TRBJ1-6. TRBV21-1 constitutes a pseudogene. CDR3 length: 16 residues. The CDR3 nucleotides read TGTGCCAGCAGTACGAACCGAAATCCCTATAATTCACCCCTCCACTTT. Residues: CASSTNRNPYNSPLHF.

This clonotype was observed at least ten times. A much bigger clone sits one base away, suggesting this may be a read error. The rearrangement uses TRBV4-1 and TRBJ1-5; the D is unclear. The CDR3 loop spans 13 amino acids. Germline V gives CDR1 MGHRA, CDR2 YSYEKL. Between the trimmed V and J ends, which lost 0 bases and 1 base, there was a span of 1 base. The CDR3 region is CASSQESNQPQHF. DNA for the CDR3: TGCGCCAGCAGCCAAGAGAGCAATCAGCCCCAGCATTTT.

In its sample, this clonotype was seen many times. V usage is TRBV5-1 and J usage is TRBJ1-5; no clear D. Germline CDR1 is SGHRS and CDR2 is YFSETQ. This CDR3 spans 15 amino acids. V was cut by 0 bases and J by 0 bases, with 7 bases left in between. CDR3 DNA: TGCGCCAGCAGCTTGGAAGGCTATAGCAATCAGCCCCAGCATTTT. It translates to CASSLEGYSNQPQHF.

In this sample, this clonotype turned up many times. This chain links TRBV6-2 or TRBV6-3 with TRBJ1-1; unclear D gene. Looked up from germline, CDR1 is MNHEY and CDR2 is SVGEGT. Trimming shortened V by 5 bases and J by 6 bases, and 19 bases separated the two germline ends. The CDR3 spans 15 residues. The CDR3 bases are TGTGCCAGCAGTCCCCCCCGGGGAAGGGTAGCTGAAGCTTTCTTT. Protein product: CASSPPRGRVAEAFF.

The chain has TRBV29-1 and TRBJ1-3; D gene uncertain. The CDR3 has 15 amino acids. The germline V gene has CDR1 SQVTM and CDR2 ANQGSEA. The CDR3: CTFPPYPVNGNTIYF. DNA for the CDR3: TGCACCTTTCCCCCGTACCCGGTAAATGGAAACACCATATATTTT.

The chain links TRBV28 to TRBJ2-5; 11 positions match TRBD2. Germline CDR1 is MDHEN and CDR2 is SYDVKM. After removal of 5 bases from V and 0 bases from J, the junction contained 14 bases not matched to a gene. The CDR3 totals 19 residues. CDR3 region: CASSPQPGASGGYQETQYF. The CDR3 DNA is TGTGCCAGCAGTCCACAACCCGGGGCTAGCGGGGGGTACCAAGAGACCCAGTACTTC.

This clonotype was seen many times. The genes are TRBV4-3 and TRBJ2-6; a possible D gene is TRBD2 (7 bases). From germline, CDR1 is LGHNA and CDR2 YSLEER. The CDR3 spans 18 residues. V was shortened by 1 base and J by 1 base, with 14 bases between the two germline ends. CDR3 sequence: CASSQGEGGASGANVLTF. In DNA, the CDR3 is TGCGCCAGCAGCCAAGGAGAGGGGGGGGCTTCTGGGGCCAACGTCCTGACTTTC.

The V call is TRBV4-3, the J call TRBJ2-3; no firm D call. This CDR3 has 13 residues. The ends were cut back, 1 base at V and 7 bases at J, with 9 bases in the middle. The germline V gene encodes CDR1 LGHNA and CDR2 YSLEER. The CDR3 DNA reads as TGCGCCAGCAGCCAAGGAAACCTTCATACGCAGTATTTT. It codes for CASSQGNLHTQYF.

This clonotype was recorded a few times. The chain carries TRBV18 and TRBJ2-3; unclear D gene. CDR3 length equals 14 residues. Germline CDR1 reads KGHSH; CDR2 reads LQKENI. The V end was cut by 4 bases, the J end by 2 bases, with 10 bases between. CDR3 sequence: CASSQAGYTDTQYF. For the CDR3, the DNA is TGTGCCAGCTCACAGGCCGGATACACAGATACGCAGTATTTT.

This clonotype was observed many times. The chain joins TRBV29-1 to TRBJ1-2; perhaps TRBD1 as D (5 bases). In germline, CDR1 is SQVTM, CDR2 ANQGSEA. The CDR3 runs 14 residues. Trimming pared 4 bases from V and 0 bases from J, leaving 12 bases between. CDR3 nucleotide sequence: TGCAGCGTTGCCCGGGACGGTGCTAACTATGGCTACACCTTC. It yields the protein CSVARDGANYGYTF.

This clonotype has more than one count but fewer than ten. The chain carries TRBV12-3 or TRBV12-4 and TRBJ2-7; D is possibly TRBD1 (5 bases). CDR3 size: 14 residues. The V and J ends lost 5 bases and 5 bases respectively, with 16 bases between them. CDR3 DNA: TGTGCCAGCAGTCCCAATGAATTCAGGGACGAGCAGTACTTC. Protein sequence: CASSPNEFRDEQYF.

This clonotype was detected ten times or more. This rearrangement joins TRBV12-3 or TRBV12-4 to TRBJ2-5; D unresolved. This CDR3 region has 13 residues. The germline V and J ends were trimmed by 6 bases and 4 bases, with 12 bases remaining between them. The CDR3, as DNA: TGTGCCAGCAGAGGGTTTACCGGAGAGACCCAGTACTTC. Its protein product is CASRGFTGETQYF.